This TCR beta chain was sequenced in a study of cytomegalovirus exposure and HLA in healthy donors. Turning to this clone: Antigen unknown.

Some clones are missing from TCRdb's copy, which holds only in-frame ones; the method was immunoSEQ multiplex PCR. The sample contains 300,000 to 450,000 clones, around 86% of which appear only once. CDR1 and CDR2 (germline): MNHEY, SMNVEV (reference sequence). The CDR3 contains 13 residues. The V end lost 4 bases, the J end lost 7 bases, and 13 bases lay between the germline ends. Study-level findings and limits: In vitro confirmation showed a few CMV-associated chains to be CMV antigen specific. Investigators reported about 160 TCR beta chains as tied to cytomegalovirus. First-cohort TCR clusters tended to co-occur in the 130 or so validation repertoires, a later analysis found.

Input material: PBMCs. The source of this sequence is a young woman in good health and CMV-seronegative. The rearrangement links TRBV27 to TRBJ2-5, with a weak D call TRBD2 (5 bases). The DNA of the CDR3 is TGTGCCAGCAGTTACATTCCTCGGGGGACCCAGTACTTC. Amino acid sequence: CASSYIPRGTQYF.